This is a list of T cell receptor beta chains from one sample in a study of CD4 and CD8 cells across lung adenocarcinoma regions. TCRdb reprocessed the PCR reads with MiXCR, giving one entry per CDR3 protein. The sample holds about 6,400 distinct CDR3 sequences; 51% are singletons and the top ten take 30%. The sequenced sample was CD4+ T cells from the center of a lung tumor. These receptors all come from a female donor with lung adenocarcinoma. The CD4 and CD8 labels of this study may be unreliable. CDR3s include the opening cysteine and the closing phenylalanine or tryptophan. A D gene is named only where the DNA matches it firmly. Where a row states a size, it is once, few, many or the class of an expanded clone; other rows omit it.

TRBJ2-1 | NA | TRBV6-1 | NA | CASRAVSSTDEQYF | TGTGCCAGCAGGGCTGTTAGCTCCACCGATGAGCAGTATTTC
TRBJ2-5 | TRBD2 | TRBV6-4 | many | CASSDSGRVPGVGETQYF | TGTGCCAGCAGTGACTCGGGGAGGGTCCCTGGGGTAGGAGAGACCCAGTACTTC
TRBJ2-7 | TRBD2 | TRBV6-2/TRBV6-3 | NA | CASSTTAGSYEQYF | TGTGCCAGCAGTACAACAGCGGGGTCCTACGAGCAGTACTTC
TRBJ2-3 | NA | TRBV6-1 | NA | CASSELTGNNTQFF | TGTGCCAGCAGCGAACTGACAGGCAACAATACGCAGTTTTTT
TRBJ2-6 | NA | TRBV6-1 | once | CASSGGPWSYVLTF | TGTGCCAGCAGTGGCGGGCCTTGGTCCTACGTGCTGACTTTC
TRBJ2-1 | NA | TRBV27 | once | CASSLSSRVGTYNEQFF | TGTGCCAGCAGTTTATCGAGCAGGGTGGGGACCTACAATGAGCAGTTCTTC
TRBJ1-1 | NA | TRBV20-1 | NA | CSSESNTEAFF | TGCAGTTCAGAATCGAACACTGAAGCTTTCTTT
TRBJ2-3 | NA | TRBV25-1 | once | CASSTGRGAEDTQYF | TGTGCCAGCAGTACGGGGCGGGGAGCCGAAGACACGCAGTATTTC
TRBJ1-2 | NA | TRBV6-5 | medium-sized | CASSYSFDTASGYTF | TGTGCCAGCAGTTACTCTTTCGACACCGCGAGCGGCTACACCTTC
TRBJ2-5 | TRBD2 | TRBV4-1 | NA | CASSQLIGLAGVTQYF | TGCGCCAGCAGCCAGCTCATAGGACTAGCGGGAGTGACCCAGTACTTC
TRBJ2-1 | NA | TRBV6-1 | many | CASAFPGNEQFF | TGTGCCAGCGCTTTTCCCGGGAATGAGCAGTTCTTC
TRBJ2-3 | NA | TRBV10-1 | few | CATELRGTETQYF | TGCGCCACCGAACTCCGTGGCACAGAGACCCAGTATTTC
TRBJ2-7 | NA | TRBV4-2 | NA | CASSANSQGPYEQYF | TGTGCCAGCAGCGCTAACTCGCAGGGGCCCTACGAGCAGTACTTC
TRBJ1-2 | TRBD1 | TRBV7-6 | NA | CASSSGQDPIYGYTF | TGTGCCAGCAGCAGCGGACAGGATCCTATCTATGGCTACACCTTC
TRBJ2-4 | NA | TRBV6-5 | NA | CASVSGTWTKNIQYF | TGTGCCAGCGTTTCGGGGACGTGGACTAAAAACATTCAGTACTTC
TRBJ2-3 | NA | TRBV6-4 | NA | CASSLSSTETQYF | TGTGCCAGCAGTCTATCTAGCACAGAGACGCAGTACTTT
TRBJ2-5 | NA | TRBV7-2 | medium-sized | CASARSYQETQYF | TGTGCCAGCGCAAGGTCGTACCAAGAGACCCAGTACTTC
TRBJ2-3 | NA | TRBV6-1 | NA | CASTWINTQYF | TGTGCCAGCACCTGGATAAATACGCAGTATTTT
TRBJ2-3 | NA | TRBV6-1 | NA | CASSGGGGTDTQYF | TGTGCCAGCAGTGGGGGCGGGGGCACAGATACGCAGTATTTT
TRBJ2-1 | TRBD2 | TRBV10-1 | NA | CASSERASGNNEQFF | TGCGCCAGCAGTGAGCGGGCTAGCGGTAACAATGAGCAGTTCTTC
TRBJ2-3 | NA | TRBV6-5 | NA | CASSSQFEQFTDTQYF | TGTGCCAGCAGTTCCCAATTTGAGCAGTTCACAGATACGCAGTATTTT
TRBJ1-2 | NA | TRBV6-1 | once | CASSPQVGGYTF | TGTGCCAGCAGTCCCCAGGTTGGCGGCTACACCTTC
TRBJ2-1 | NA | TRBV6-1 | medium-sized | CASTGGSSYNEQFF | TGTGCCAGCACTGGGGGGAGTTCCTACAATGAGCAGTTCTTC
TRBJ2-7 | TRBD2 | TRBV27 | NA | CASSWSGGVEQYF | TGTGCCAGCAGTTGGTCGGGAGGGGTTGAGCAGTACTTC
TRBJ2-1 | TRBD2 | TRBV7-2 | few | CASSLAAGANEQFF | TGTGCCAGCAGCTTAGCGGCGGGAGCCAATGAGCAGTTCTTC
TRBJ1-5 | NA | TRBV6-1 | few | CASSEAWGRGGNQPQHF | TGTGCCAGCAGTGAAGCTTGGGGCCGGGGTGGCAATCAGCCCCAGCATTTT
TRBJ2-5 | TRBD2 | TRBV10-1 | NA | CARGRGGRDQDTQYF | TGCGCCAGGGGGCGGGGGGGCCGTGACCAAGATACCCAGTACTTC
TRBJ2-3 | NA | TRBV4-1 | many | CASSQRESTDTQYF | TGCGCCAGCAGCCAACGGGAAAGCACAGATACGCAGTATTTT
TRBJ1-6 | NA | TRBV25-1 | once | CASSVQDNSPLHF | TGTGCCAGCAGTGTCCAGGACAATTCACCCCTCCACTTT
TRBJ2-3 | NA | TRBV6-1 | few | CAAITGEQYF | TGTGCCGCAATCACCGGGGAGCAGTATTTT
TRBJ2-1 | TRBD2 | TRBV12-3/TRBV12-4 | large | CAHGTSVDNEQFF | TGTGCCCACGGGACTAGCGTAGACAATGAGCAGTTCTTC
TRBJ2-1 | TRBD1 | TRBV15 | many | CATSRDGQVANEQFF | TGTGCCACCAGCAGAGATGGACAGGTGGCGAATGAGCAGTTCTTC
TRBJ2-6 | NA | TRBV6-4 | few | CASSEGAASGANVLTF | TGTGCCAGCAGTGAGGGGGCCGCCTCTGGGGCCAACGTCCTGACTTTC
TRBJ2-7 | NA | TRBV28 | medium-sized | CASSPRRRELREQYF | TGTGCCAGCAGTCCCCGTCGGAGGGAGCTACGAGAGCAGTACTTC
TRBJ1-6 | TRBD1 | TRBV6-1 | NA | CASKLVTTGTDNSPLHF | TGTGCCAGCAAGCTAGTTACTACAGGGACAGATAATTCACCCCTCCACTTT
TRBJ2-1 | NA | TRBV7-3 | NA | CASSSPSLNEQFF | TGTGCCAGCAGCTCCCCTAGCCTGAATGAGCAGTTCTTC